This T cell receptor beta chain was documented in a study of regulatory dendritic cells for organ transplantation. The study's findings and limits: Naive CD4+ and CD8+ repertoires were highly diverse; memory CD8+ was most oligoclonal. Regulatory dendritic cells appeared to expand memory CD8+ clones less than mature ones.

Measured with immunoSEQ multiplex PCR; TCRdb has only the in-frame clones, and not every one. The repertoire includes around 5,200 clones, 65% to 85% of them detected once, and roughly 21% sits in the top ten. Comment on this clone: The antigen is unknown.

Allogeneic regulatory or mature dendritic cells were co-cultured for less than 6 days with CFSE-labeled sorted T cells at 1:10. Material: memory CD8+ T cells from blood cultured with regulatory dendritic cells. Documented subset: CD45RO+ memory T cells. The receptor's source is a human donor in good health.

The chain's CDR3 is CAWSSVVTEAFF. The DNA for the CDR3 is TGTGCCTGGAGCTCTGTGGTCACTGAAGCTTTCTTT. The chain couples TRBV30 to TRBJ1-1; D gene ambiguous. Germline V gene lookup returns CDR1 GTSNPN and CDR2 SVGIG (reference sequence). This CDR3 comprises 12 residues. Deletions cut 3 bases from V and 4 bases from J, with 9 bases between.